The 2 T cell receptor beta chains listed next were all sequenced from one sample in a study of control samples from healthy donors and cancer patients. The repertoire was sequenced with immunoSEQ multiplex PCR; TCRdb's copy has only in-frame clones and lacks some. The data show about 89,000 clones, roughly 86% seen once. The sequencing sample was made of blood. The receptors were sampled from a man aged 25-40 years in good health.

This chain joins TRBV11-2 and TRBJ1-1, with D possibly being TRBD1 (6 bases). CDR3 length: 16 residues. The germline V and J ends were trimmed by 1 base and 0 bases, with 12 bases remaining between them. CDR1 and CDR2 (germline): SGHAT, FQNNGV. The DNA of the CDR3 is TGTGCCAGCAGCTTAGCGGCAGGGGCATTGAACACTGAAGCTTTCTTT. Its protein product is CASSLAAGALNTEAFF.

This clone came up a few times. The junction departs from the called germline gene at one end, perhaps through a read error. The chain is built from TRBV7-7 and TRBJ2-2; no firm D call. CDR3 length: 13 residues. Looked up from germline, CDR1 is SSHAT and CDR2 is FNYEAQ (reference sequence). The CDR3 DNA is TGTGCTAGCAGCCCAGCTCTGGGCGGGGAGCTGTTTTTT. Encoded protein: CASSPALGGELFF.